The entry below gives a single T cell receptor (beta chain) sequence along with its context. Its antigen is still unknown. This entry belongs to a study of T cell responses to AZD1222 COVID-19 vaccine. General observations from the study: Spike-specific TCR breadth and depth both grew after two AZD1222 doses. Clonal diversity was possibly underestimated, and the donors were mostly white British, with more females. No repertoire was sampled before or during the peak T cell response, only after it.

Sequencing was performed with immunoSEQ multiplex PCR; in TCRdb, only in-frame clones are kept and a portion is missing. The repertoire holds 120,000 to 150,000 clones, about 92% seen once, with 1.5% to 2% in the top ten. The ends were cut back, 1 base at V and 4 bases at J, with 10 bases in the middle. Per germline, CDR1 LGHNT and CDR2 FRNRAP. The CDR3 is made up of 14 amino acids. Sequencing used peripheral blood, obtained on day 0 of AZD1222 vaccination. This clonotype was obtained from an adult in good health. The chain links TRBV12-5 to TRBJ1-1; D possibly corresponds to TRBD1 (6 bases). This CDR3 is CASGLGTEGTEAFF. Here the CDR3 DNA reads TGTGCTAGTGGTTTGGGGACAGAAGGCACTGAAGCTTTCTTT.